Each of the 23 T cell receptor beta chains below was sequenced from the same sample in a study of blood T cell repertoires in COVID-19. TCRdb's copy holds only in-frame clones and misses some; the assay was immunoSEQ multiplex PCR. The table records 250,000 to 350,000 clones, roughly 86% of them present only once. What was sequenced was peripheral blood. These receptors were obtained from a man younger than 35 with active or convalescent COVID-19.

The V and J genes are TRBV19 and TRBJ1-1; possible D gene TRBD1, 5 bases. V was cut by 1 base and J by 4 bases, with 7 bases left in between. The CDR3 runs 13 residues. CDR1 and CDR2 (germline): LNHDA, SQIVND (reference sequence). CDR3 sequence (DNA): TGTGCCAGTAGTATAGGGGGGGGCACTGAAGCTTTCTTT. Translation: CASSIGGGTEAFF.

The V gene is TRBV5-6, the J gene TRBJ1-3; a weak D match, TRBD1 (5 bases). Trimming took off 6 bases at V and 0 bases at J, with 22 bases between the two ends. The germline V gene has CDR1 SGHDT and CDR2 YYEEEE. The CDR3 runs to 18 residues. The chain's CDR3 is CASNLARTRSASGNTIYF. In DNA form, the CDR3 reads TGTGCCAGCAACCTTGCCCGGACAAGGAGCGCCTCTGGAAACACCATATATTTT.

This chain connects TRBV27 to TRBJ1-5; perhaps TRBD1 as D (5 bases). From germline, CDR1 is MNHEY and CDR2 SMNVEV (reference sequence). The CDR3 consists of 18 residues. The V end was cut by 4 bases, the J end by 1 base, with 20 bases between. CDR3: CASSSIGEGHPSNQPQHF. CDR3 in DNA: TGTGCCAGCAGTTCCATCGGCGAAGGACACCCCAGCAATCAGCCCCAGCATTTT.

The V gene is TRBV9, the J gene TRBJ1-6; 8 bases are shared with TRBD1. Germline loops: CDR1 SGDLS, CDR2 YYNGEE. V lost 7 bases and J lost 6; bases outside the gene matches: 6. This CDR3 spans 14 amino acids. CDR3 nucleotide sequence: TGTGCCAGCGCGGCGGGACAGGCTAATTCACCCCTCCACTTT. This encodes CASAAGQANSPLHF.

This chain links TRBV5-1 with TRBJ2-5; possible D gene TRBD1, 8 bases. Germline values: CDR1 SGHRS, CDR2 YFSETQ. V dropped 1 base and J dropped 1 base, with 14 bases sitting between them. This CDR3 has 16 amino acids. DNA of the CDR3: TGCGCCAGCAGCTTGAACAGGGGGGGATCCCAAGAGACCCAGTACTTC. Translating it yields CASSLNRGGSQETQYF.

The chain couples TRBV7-9 to TRBJ1-2; D is unresolved. This CDR3 has 11 residues. Germline loops: CDR1 SEHNR, CDR2 FQNEAQ (reference sequence). Trimming cost V 5 bases and J 8 bases, with 9 bases left between them. CDR3 coding DNA: TGTGCCAGCAGCACACCGCAGGGCTACACCTTC. The encoded protein is CASSTPQGYTF.

The count of this clone is one. V and J are TRBV29-1 and TRBJ1-2; 7 positions match TRBD1. Germline CDR1 reads SQVTM; CDR2 reads ANQGSEA. The trim removed 2 bases at V and 8 bases at J, leaving 8 bases unmatched. The CDR3 is 13 amino acids. CDR3 loop: CSVEPGDRGGYTF. The CDR3 bases are TGCAGCGTTGAACCCGGGGACAGAGGAGGCTACACCTTC.

The chain has TRBV19 and TRBJ1-5; no clear D. Germline values: CDR1 LNHDA, CDR2 SQIVND (reference sequence). V was trimmed by 2 bases and J by 5 bases, leaving 10 bases between them. The CDR3 extends over 14 amino acids. In DNA, the CDR3 is TGTGCCAGTAGTATACGAGGCTTCGATCAGCCCCAGCATTTT. Amino acid sequence: CASSIRGFDQPQHF.

J is TRBJ2-2 and V is TRBV19, with 8 bases lining up with TRBD1. The CDR3 length is 17 residues. Germline V gene data show CDR1 as LNHDA and CDR2 as SQIVND (reference sequence). V lost 4 bases, J lost 0 bases, and 7 bases stayed unmatched. The CDR3 is CASSNRGTLANTGELFF. DNA of the CDR3: TGTGCCAGTAGTAACAGGGGGACTTTGGCGAACACCGGGGAGCTGTTTTTT.

This sequence joins TRBV6-4 and TRBJ1-2, with a weak D call TRBD1 (5 bases). The CDR3 consists of 13 residues. Germline V gene data show CDR1 as MRHNA and CDR2 as SNTAGT. Trimming pared 6 bases from V and 4 bases from J, leaving 12 bases between. The CDR3: CASSERGSYGYTF. The CDR3 nucleotides read TGTGCCAGCAGCGAACGGGGGAGCTATGGCTACACCTTC.

The V gene is TRBV27, the J gene TRBJ2-5; tentatively, D is TRBD2 (5 bases). V gave up 4 bases and J gave up 5 bases, with 14 bases separating them. This CDR3 comprises 14 residues. Germline lookup yields CDR1 MNHEY and CDR2 SMNVEV (reference sequence). The CDR3 DNA reads TGTGCCAGCAGTTCCCAGAGGCCGGGGGAGACCCAGTACTTC. Amino acids: CASSSQRPGETQYF.

The genes are TRBV19 and TRBJ1-4, with 8 nucleotides matching TRBD1. After removal of 6 bases from V and 0 bases from J, the junction contained 6 bases not matched to a gene. In germline, CDR1 is LNHDA, CDR2 SQIVND (reference sequence). The CDR3 spans 16 residues. CDR3 bases: TGTGCCAGTAGCCGGGACAGGTTTGCAACTAATGAAAAACTGTTTTTT. This sequence encodes CASSRDRFATNEKLFF.

At least ten counts were recorded for this clone. The gene calls are TRBV25-1 and TRBJ2-7, with D unresolved. This CDR3 has 14 residues. CDR1 MGHDK and CDR2 SYGVNS come from the germline V gene. V was cut by 4 bases and J by 3 bases, with 13 bases left in between. CDR3: CASSVGTDSYEQYF. The CDR3 region has the DNA TGTGCCAGCAGTGTAGGAACAGATAGCTACGAGCAGTACTTC.

The sample holds a few counts of this clone. The chain joins TRBV27 to TRBJ1-2; TRBD1 aligns across 8 bases. The CDR3 spans 15 residues. V dropped 8 bases and J dropped 0; count of bases not matched to a gene: 8. Germline V gene data show CDR1 as MNHEY and CDR2 as SMNVEV (reference sequence). The CDR3 loop is CASGSLTGANYGYTF. CDR3 in DNA: TGTGCCAGCGGGTCCCTGACAGGGGCTAACTATGGCTACACCTTC.

The chain combines TRBV9 with TRBJ2-4; TRBD2 agrees at 8 bases. The CDR3 contains 15 residues. CDR1 and CDR2 from the germline V gene are SGDLS and YYNGEE. J gave up 2 bases and V 0 bases, and 1 base lay outside the gene matches. Here the CDR3 reads CASSVAGGPKNIQYF. CDR3 DNA: TGTGCCAGCAGCGTAGCGGGGGGGCCCAAAAACATTCAGTACTTC.

As to this clone: Other DNA variants within this sample encode the same CDR3. The chain joins TRBV5-4 to TRBJ2-1, with 7 positions matching TRBD1. The CDR3 has 13 residues. The ends lost 4 bases at V and 5 bases at J; junction bases unmatched: 3. Germline CDR1 and CDR2: SGHNT and YYREEE (reference sequence). CDR3 coding DNA: TGTGCCAGCAGCCGCGACAGGGACAATGAGCAGTTCTTC. Amino acid sequence: CASSRDRDNEQFF.

The chain recombines TRBV7-2 with TRBJ1-2; 9 bases are a match to TRBD1. The germline V gene encodes CDR1 SGHTA and CDR2 FQGNSA. The junction had 12 bases not matched to a gene; V was cut back by 1 base and J by 0 bases. The CDR3 contains 19 residues. Here the CDR3 reads CASSLDFRDRVIANYGYTF. CDR3 nucleotide sequence: TGTGCCAGCAGCTTAGATTTCCGGGACAGGGTGATAGCTAACTATGGCTACACCTTC.

The V call is TRBV27, the J call TRBJ2-5; D ambiguous. The V end lost 6 bases, the J end lost 5 bases, and 16 bases lay between the germline ends. Germline CDR1 and CDR2: MNHEY and SMNVEV (reference sequence). The CDR3 is 14 amino acids. CDR3 region: CASSLVSKRETQYF. In DNA form, the CDR3 reads TGTGCCAGCAGCCTGGTTTCAAAACGGGAGACCCAGTACTTC.

This sequence joins TRBV6-6 and TRBJ1-6; no firm D call. The CDR3 length is 11 residues. Per germline, CDR1 MNHNY and CDR2 SVGAGI (reference sequence). Trimming removed 5 bases from V and 8 bases from J, with 4 bases in between. This CDR3 is CASSEDSPLHF. CDR3 nucleotide sequence: TGTGCCAGCAGTGAGGATTCACCCCTCCACTTT.

The chain is built from TRBV5-5 and TRBJ2-3; TRBD1 matches at 9 bases. The V segment lost 5 bases and the J segment 4 bases; nucleotides outside the gene matches: 11. The CDR3 is made up of 16 amino acids. CDR1 is SGHKS, CDR2 YYEKEE, per germline (reference sequence). CDR3 loop: CASSNPWDRVSDTQYF. The CDR3 DNA is TGTGCCAGCAGTAACCCCTGGGACAGGGTTTCAGATACGCAGTATTTT.

This clone was seen more than once but under ten times. The V gene is TRBV7-2, the J gene TRBJ1-5; D is unresolved. Trimming shortened V by 5 bases and J by 6 bases, and 17 bases separated the two germline ends. Germline assignment: CDR1 SGHTA and CDR2 FQGNSA. This CDR3 spans 15 amino acids. CDR3 nucleotide sequence: TGTGCCAGCAGCATCTCGGGAGGACTACTTCAGCCCCAGCATTTT. Translated: CASSISGGLLQPQHF.

This chain joins TRBV5-5 and TRBJ1-1; D is perhaps TRBD1 (6 bases). The V and J ends lost 4 bases and 6 bases respectively, with 16 bases between them. The CDR3 length is 14 residues. Germline V gives CDR1 SGHKS, CDR2 YYEKEE (reference sequence). The CDR3 sequence is CASSAEGGRAEAFF. For the CDR3, the DNA is TGTGCCAGCAGCGCCGAAGGGGGTCGGGCTGAAGCTTTCTTT.

This clone was observed once. The chain links TRBV15 to TRBJ1-1, with D perhaps matching TRBD1 (5 bases). V was cut by 0 bases and J by 0 bases, with 8 bases left in between. This CDR3 is 15 amino acids long. The germline V gene has CDR1 LNHNV and CDR2 YYDKDF (reference sequence). CDR3 nucleotides: TGTGCCACCAGCAGAGATCTACAGGTGAACACTGAAGCTTTCTTT. Encoded protein: CATSRDLQVNTEAFF.